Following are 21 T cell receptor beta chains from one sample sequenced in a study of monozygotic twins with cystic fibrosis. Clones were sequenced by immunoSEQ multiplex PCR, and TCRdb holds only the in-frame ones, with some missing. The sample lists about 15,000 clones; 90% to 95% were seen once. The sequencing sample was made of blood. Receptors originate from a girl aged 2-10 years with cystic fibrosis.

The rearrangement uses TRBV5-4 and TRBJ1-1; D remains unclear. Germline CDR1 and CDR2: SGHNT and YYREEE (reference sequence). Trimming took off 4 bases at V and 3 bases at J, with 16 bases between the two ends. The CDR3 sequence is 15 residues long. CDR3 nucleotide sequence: TGTGCCAGCAGCCAATCAGGAGGTTATTACACTGAAGCTTTCTTT. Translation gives CASSQSGGYYTEAFF. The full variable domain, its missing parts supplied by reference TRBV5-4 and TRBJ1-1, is ETGVTQSPTHLIKTRGQQVTLRCSSQSGHNTVSWYQQALGQGPQFIFQYYREEENGRGNFPPRFSGLQFPNYSSELNVNALELDDSALYLCASSQSGGYYTEAFFGQGTRLTVV.

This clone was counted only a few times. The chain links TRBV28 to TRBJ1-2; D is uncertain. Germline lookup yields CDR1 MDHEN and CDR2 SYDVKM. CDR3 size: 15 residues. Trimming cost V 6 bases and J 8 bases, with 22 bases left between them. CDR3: CASRPRGPQTEGYTF. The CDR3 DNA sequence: TGTGCCAGCAGACCCCGTGGACCGCAAACGGAGGGCTACACCTTC.

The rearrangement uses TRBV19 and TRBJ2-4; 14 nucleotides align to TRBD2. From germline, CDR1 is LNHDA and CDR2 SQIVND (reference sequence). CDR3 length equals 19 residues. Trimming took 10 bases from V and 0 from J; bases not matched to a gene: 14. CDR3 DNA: TGTGCCACTGCCCCCAGGACTAGCGGGAGGTGGCTAGCCAAAAACATTCAGTACTTC. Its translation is CATAPRTSGRWLAKNIQYF.

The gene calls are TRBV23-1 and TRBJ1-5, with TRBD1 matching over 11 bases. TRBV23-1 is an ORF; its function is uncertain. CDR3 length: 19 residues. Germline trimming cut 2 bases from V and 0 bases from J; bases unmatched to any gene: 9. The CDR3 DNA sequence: TGCGCCAGCAGTCAAGAGGGGGACAGGGGGACTCATAGCAATCAGCCCCAGCATTTT. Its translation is CASSQEGDRGTHSNQPQHF.

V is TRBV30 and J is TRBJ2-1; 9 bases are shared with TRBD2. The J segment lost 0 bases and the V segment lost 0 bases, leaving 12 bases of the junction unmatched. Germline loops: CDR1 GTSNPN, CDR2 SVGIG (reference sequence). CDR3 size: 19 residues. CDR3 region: CAWSVPPGLAGSSYNEQFF. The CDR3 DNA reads TGTGCCTGGAGTGTACCTCCGGGGCTAGCGGGAAGCTCCTACAATGAGCAGTTCTTC.

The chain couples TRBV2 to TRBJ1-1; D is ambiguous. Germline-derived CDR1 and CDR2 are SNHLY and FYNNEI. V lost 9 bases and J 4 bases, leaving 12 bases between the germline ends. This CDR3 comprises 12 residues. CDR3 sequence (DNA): TGTGCCAGTACTCCGGGGTCCACTGAAGCTTTCTTT. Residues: CASTPGSTEAFF.

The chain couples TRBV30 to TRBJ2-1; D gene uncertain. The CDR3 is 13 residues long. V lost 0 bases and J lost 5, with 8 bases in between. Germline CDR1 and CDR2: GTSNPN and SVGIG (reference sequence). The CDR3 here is CAWSVLVDNEQFF. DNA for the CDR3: TGTGCCTGGAGTGTCCTAGTGGACAATGAGCAGTTCTTC.

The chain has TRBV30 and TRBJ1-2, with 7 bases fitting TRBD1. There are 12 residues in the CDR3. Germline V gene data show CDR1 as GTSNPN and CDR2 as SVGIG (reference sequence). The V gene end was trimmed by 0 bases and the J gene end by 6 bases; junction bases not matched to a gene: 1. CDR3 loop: CAWSVTGNGYTF. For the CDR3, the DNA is TGTGCCTGGAGTGTGACAGGGAATGGCTACACCTTC.

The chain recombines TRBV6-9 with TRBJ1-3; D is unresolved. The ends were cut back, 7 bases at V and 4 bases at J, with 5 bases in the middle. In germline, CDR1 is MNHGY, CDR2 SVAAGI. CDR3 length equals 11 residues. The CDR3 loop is CASIAGNTIYF. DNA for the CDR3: TGTGCCAGCATTGCGGGAAACACCATATATTTT.

DNA of the CDR3: TGCGCCAGCAGCTCGCCTGCAGGGGAGACCCAGTACTTC. The encoded protein is CASSSPAGETQYF. The V gene is TRBV5-1, the J gene TRBJ2-5, with D tentatively TRBD1 (5 bases). This CDR3 has 13 residues. Per the germline V gene, CDR1 is SGHRS and CDR2 is YFSETQ. Trimming took off 3 bases at V and 5 bases at J, with 11 bases between the two ends.

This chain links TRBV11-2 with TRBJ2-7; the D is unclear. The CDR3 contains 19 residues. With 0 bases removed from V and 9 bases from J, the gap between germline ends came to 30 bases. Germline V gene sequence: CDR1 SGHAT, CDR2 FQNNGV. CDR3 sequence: CASSLDRVASMGSQKGQYF. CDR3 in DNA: TGTGCCAGCAGCTTAGATCGAGTGGCTAGTATGGGGTCCCAGAAAGGGCAGTACTTC.

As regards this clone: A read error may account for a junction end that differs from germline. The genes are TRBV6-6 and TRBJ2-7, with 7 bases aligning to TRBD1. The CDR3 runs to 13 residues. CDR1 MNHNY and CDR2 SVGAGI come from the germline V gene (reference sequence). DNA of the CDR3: TGTGCCAGCAGTTACTCGAGACAGGGTCTTAATATCTTC. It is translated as CASSYSRQGLNIF.

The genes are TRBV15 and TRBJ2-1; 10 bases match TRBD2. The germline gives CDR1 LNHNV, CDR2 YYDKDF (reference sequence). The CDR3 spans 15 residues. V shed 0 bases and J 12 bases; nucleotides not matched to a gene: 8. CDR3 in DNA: TGTGCCACCAGCAGAGATTGGCTAGCGGGAGTAGGGCAGTTCTTC. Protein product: CATSRDWLAGVGQFF.

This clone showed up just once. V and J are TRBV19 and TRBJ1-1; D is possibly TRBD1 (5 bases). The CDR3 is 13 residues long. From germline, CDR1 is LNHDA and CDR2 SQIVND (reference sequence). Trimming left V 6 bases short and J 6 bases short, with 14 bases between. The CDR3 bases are TGTGCCAGTAGCATCGGGACGCTATCTGAAGCTTTCTTT. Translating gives CASSIGTLSEAFF.

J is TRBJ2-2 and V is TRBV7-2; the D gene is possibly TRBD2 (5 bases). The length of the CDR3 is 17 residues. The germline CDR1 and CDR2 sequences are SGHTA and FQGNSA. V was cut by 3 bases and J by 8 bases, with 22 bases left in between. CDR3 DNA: TGTGCCAGCAGCTTCCGCTTGGGGAGCCGAATTAGTGGGGAGCTGTTTTTT. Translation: CASSFRLGSRISGELFF.

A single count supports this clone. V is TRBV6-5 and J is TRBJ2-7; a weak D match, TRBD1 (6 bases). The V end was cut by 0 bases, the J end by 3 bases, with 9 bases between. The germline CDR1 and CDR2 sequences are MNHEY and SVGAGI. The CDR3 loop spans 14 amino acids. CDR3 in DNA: TGTGCCAGCAGTTACTCAGGGGGTATCTACGAGCAGTACTTC. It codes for CASSYSGGIYEQYF.

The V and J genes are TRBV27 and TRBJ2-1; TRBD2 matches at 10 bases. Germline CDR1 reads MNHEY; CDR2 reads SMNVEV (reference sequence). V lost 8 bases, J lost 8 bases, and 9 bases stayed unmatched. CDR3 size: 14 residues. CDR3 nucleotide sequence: TGTGCCAGCCGCTTAGCGGGAGGTATCGATGAGCAGTTCTTC. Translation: CASRLAGGIDEQFF.

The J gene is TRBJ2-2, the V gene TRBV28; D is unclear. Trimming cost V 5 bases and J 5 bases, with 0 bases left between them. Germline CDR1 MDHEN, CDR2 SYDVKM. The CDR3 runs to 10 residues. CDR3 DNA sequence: TGTGCCAGCAGTACCGGGGAGCTGTTTTTT. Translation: CASSTGELFF. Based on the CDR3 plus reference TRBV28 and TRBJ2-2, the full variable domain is DVKVTQSSRYLVKRTGEKVFLECVQDMDHENMFWYRQDPGLGLRLIYFSYDVKMKEKGDIPEGYSVSREKKERFSLILESASTNQTSMYLCASSTGELFFGEGSRLTVL.

CDR3 loop: CAWSLGTEPYEQYF. DNA of the CDR3: TGTGCCTGGAGTCTGGGGACCGAACCCTACGAGCAGTACTTC. The chain has TRBV30 and TRBJ2-7; perhaps D is TRBD1 or TRBD2 (5 bases each). The CDR3 extends over 14 amino acids. The ends were cut back, 2 bases at V and 2 bases at J, with 13 bases in the middle. Germline V CDR1 and CDR2: GTSNPN, SVGIG (reference sequence). The whole variable domain, remainder taken from reference TRBV30 and TRBJ2-7, is SQTIHQWPATLVQPVGSPLSLECTVEGTSNPNLYWYRQAAGRGLQLLFYSVGIGQISSEVPQNLSASRPQDRQFILSSKKLLLSDSGFYLCAWSLGTEPYEQYFGPGTRLTVT.

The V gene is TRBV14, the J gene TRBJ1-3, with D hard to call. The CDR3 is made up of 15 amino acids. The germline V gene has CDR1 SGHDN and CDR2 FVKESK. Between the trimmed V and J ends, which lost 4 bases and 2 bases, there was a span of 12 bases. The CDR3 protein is CASSRLYVPGNTIYF. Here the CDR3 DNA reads TGTGCCAGCAGCCGCCTGTATGTGCCTGGAAACACCATATATTTT.

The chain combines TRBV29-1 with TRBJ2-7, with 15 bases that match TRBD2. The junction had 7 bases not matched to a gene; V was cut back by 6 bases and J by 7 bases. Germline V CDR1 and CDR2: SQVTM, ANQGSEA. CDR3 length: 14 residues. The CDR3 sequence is CSVPLGLAGGEQYF. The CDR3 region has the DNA TGCAGCGTGCCCCTGGGACTAGCGGGAGGTGAGCAGTACTTC.